These 18 T cell receptor beta chains originate from one sample sequenced in a study of identical twins. Using its own MiXCR run on the 5' RACE reads, TCRdb lists one record per CDR3 protein. In the table there are approximately 240,000 distinct CDR3 sequences, roughly 13% of which are singletons. Sequencing was performed on memory (CD45RO+) T cells sorted from blood. These receptors came from a woman younger than 30 in good health.

Here the CDR3 reads CASSEFSGTGYQETQYF. CDR3 in DNA: TGTGCCAGCAGTGAGTTTTCCGGGACAGGGTACCAAGAGACCCAGTACTTC. V and J are TRBV6-1 and TRBJ2-5, with 9 bases aligning to TRBD1. V was pared by 3 bases and J by 0 bases, with 8 bases of the junction left unmatched. This CDR3 region has 17 residues. The germline gives CDR1 MNHNS, CDR2 SASEGT.

This chain connects TRBV3-1 to TRBJ2-1; 15 bases match TRBD2. The germline V gene has CDR1 LGHDT and CDR2 YNNKEL (reference sequence). With V trimmed by 4 bases and J by 9 bases, 4 bases remained unmatched. This CDR3 contains 15 residues. CDR3: CASSLGLAGGLEQFF. CDR3 DNA: TGTGCCAGCAGCCTGGGACTAGCGGGGGGCCTTGAGCAGTTCTTC.

V usage is TRBV5-1 and J usage is TRBJ2-5, with D unclear. The germline V gene has CDR1 SGHRS and CDR2 YFSETQ. The CDR3 covers 15 residues. The V end was cut by 4 bases, the J end by 5 bases, with 18 bases between. The CDR3 region has the DNA TGCGCCAGCAGCCGCAGCTCAGTCACGAAGGAGACCCAGTACTTC. Its translation: CASSRSSVTKETQYF.

This clonotype was counted only a few times. This sequence joins TRBV6-5 and TRBJ2-5; D unresolved. Germline CDR1 reads MNHEY; CDR2 reads SVGAGI. V shed 0 bases and J shed 4 bases, with 9 bases lying between them. The CDR3 runs 14 residues. The CDR3 sequence is CASSYSNLGETQYF. The DNA for the CDR3 is TGTGCCAGCAGTTACTCGAACCTGGGAGAGACCCAGTACTTC.

This clonotype was observed at least ten times. The V gene is TRBV20-1, the J gene TRBJ1-6; no clear D. V shed 7 bases and J shed 1 base, with 14 bases lying between them. In germline, CDR1 is DFQATT, CDR2 SNEGSKA (reference sequence). This CDR3 region has 15 residues. CDR3: CSVREGGSYNSPLHF. CDR3 DNA: TGCAGTGTCAGAGAGGGAGGGTCCTATAATTCACCCCTCCACTTT.

This clonotype has at least ten counts. The chain uses TRBV21-1 and TRBJ1-1. TRBV21-1 is marked as a pseudogene. The CDR3 is 17 residues long. CDR3 amino acids: CASSQGGVPPGLGRAFF. CDR3 sequence (DNA): TGTGCCAGCAGCCAAGGAGGGGTCCCTCCAGGTTTAGGGCGAGCTTTCTTT.

This clonotype was detected many times. This chain links TRBV12-3 or TRBV12-4 with TRBJ2-5; a weak D match, TRBD2 (7 bases). V was shortened by 3 bases and J by 4 bases, with 9 bases between the two germline ends. This CDR3 has 13 amino acids. Written as DNA, the CDR3 is TGTGCCAGCAGTTTCGGGGGGCGAGAGACCCAGTACTTC. Protein product: CASSFGGRETQYF.

The J gene is TRBJ2-3, the V gene TRBV2; D might be TRBD1 or TRBD2, each matching 6 bases. The germline V gene has CDR1 SNHLY and CDR2 FYNNEI. There are 14 residues in the CDR3. Between the trimmed V and J ends, which lost 9 bases and 2 bases, there was a span of 15 bases. As DNA, the CDR3 is TGTGCCAGTACCCGGGGGCTGAACACAGATACGCAGTATTTT. It translates to CASTRGLNTDTQYF.

This chain uses TRBV7-9 with TRBJ2-2; D is ambiguous. Germline V gene sequence: CDR1 SEHNR, CDR2 FQNEAQ (reference sequence). The germline V and J ends were trimmed by 1 base and 5 bases, with 8 bases remaining between them. The CDR3 runs 14 residues. CDR3 coding DNA: TGTGCCAGCAGCTTAGGTGGGATTACCGGGGAGCTGTTTTTT. Its protein product is CASSLGGITGELFF.

The chain carries TRBV20-1 and TRBJ2-1, with D uncertain. Germline lookup yields CDR1 DFQATT and CDR2 SNEGSKA (reference sequence). This CDR3 is built from 11 residues. V was trimmed by 4 bases and J by 6 bases, leaving 7 bases between them. The CDR3 loop reads CSAKSPNEQFF. The CDR3 nucleotides are TGCAGTGCTAAGTCCCCCAATGAGCAGTTCTTC.

This clonotype was picked up many times. The gene calls are TRBV10-2 and TRBJ2-1; possibly TRBD2 for D (5 bases). Trimming took 4 bases from V and 8 from J, leaving 6 bases between them. The CDR3 extends over 11 amino acids. The germline CDR1 and CDR2 sequences are WSHSY and SAAADI. CDR3 DNA sequence: TGCGCCAGCAGTGGGACTTATGAGCAGTTCTTC. It codes for CASSGTYEQFF.

This clonotype was seen only a few times. The chain has TRBV29-1 and TRBJ1-1; D call uncertain. The CDR3 totals 13 residues. CDR1 and CDR2 (germline): SQVTM, ANQGSEA. Trimming shortened V by 7 bases and J by 4 bases, and 16 bases separated the two germline ends. Here the CDR3 reads CSAAGLAVTEAFF. The CDR3 DNA reads as TGCAGCGCTGCTGGACTGGCGGTCACTGAAGCTTTCTTT.

This clonotype was picked up a small number of times. The CDR3 is CASSTPPNTEAFF. For the CDR3, the DNA is TGTGCCAGCAGCACCCCCCCGAACACTGAAGCTTTCTTT. The genes are TRBV9 and TRBJ1-1; D not certain. V lost 4 bases to trimming and J lost 1 base, with 8 bases between them. This CDR3 contains 13 residues. CDR1 is SGDLS and CDR2 is YYNGEE in the germline V gene.

This clonotype has more than one count but fewer than ten. The chain links TRBV12-3 or TRBV12-4 to TRBJ1-5, with D possibly TRBD1 on 5 matching bases. Trimming left V 7 bases short and J 4 bases short, with 17 bases between. The CDR3 has 15 residues. The CDR3 loop reads CASMGGDQRNQPQHF. The CDR3 DNA sequence: TGTGCCAGCATGGGAGGGGATCAGCGTAATCAGCCCCAGCATTTT.

This chain connects TRBV3-1 to TRBJ2-3; 8 bases fit TRBD2. The CDR3 is 13 residues long. Looked up from germline, CDR1 is LGHDT and CDR2 is YNNKEL (reference sequence). The J segment lost 5 bases and the V segment lost 7 bases, leaving 5 bases of the junction unmatched. CDR3 region: CASKPGGVDTQYF. DNA of the CDR3: TGTGCCAGCAAACCGGGAGGGGTAGATACGCAGTATTTT.

This clonotype was observed many times. The chain uses TRBV5-5 and TRBJ2-7; 9 nucleotides line up with TRBD1. Looked up from germline, CDR1 is SGHKS and CDR2 is YYEKEE (reference sequence). Germline trimming cut 4 bases from V and 3 bases from J; bases unmatched to any gene: 8. The CDR3 spans 15 residues. The CDR3 protein is CASSHSGTGNYEQYF. CDR3 DNA sequence: TGTGCCAGCAGCCATTCAGGGACAGGGAACTACGAGCAGTACTTC.

In its sample, this clonotype was seen a few times. V gene TRBV21-1 combines with J gene TRBJ1-1; the table calls TRBD1, which could not be checked here. TRBV21-1 represents a pseudogene. This CDR3 has 17 amino acids. The CDR3 DNA is TGTGCCAGCAGCAAAGAAGGGGAAAAGGGGACGGGAACTGAAGCTTTCTTT. This codes for CASSKEGEKGTGTEAFF.

This clonotype came up a few times. The chain combines TRBV6-1 with TRBJ2-7, with 12 nucleotides matching TRBD2. CDR3 length equals 15 residues. Germline V CDR1 and CDR2: MNHNS, SASEGT. J was trimmed by 3 bases and V by 6 bases; bases with no gene match: 6. The CDR3 is CASRKGLAGFYEQYF. In nucleotides, the CDR3 is TGTGCCAGCAGAAAAGGACTAGCGGGGTTCTACGAGCAGTACTTC.